This passage covers 8 T cell receptor beta chains from one sample sequenced in a study of a mutant IDH1 vaccine in newly diagnosed glioma. Their recognized antigens are unknown. Data came from immunoSEQ multiplex PCR; TCRdb stores just in-frame clones and leaves some out. Of some 120,000 clones listed, roughly 77% are singletons. Indicated time point: week 11, during vaccination. It was 300 ug of mutant IDH1 20-mer peptide that made up each vaccine dose, given with topical imiquimod. This sample comprised PBMCs, obtained from a glioma patient whose treatment included an IDH1 peptide vaccine. These TCRs come from a man aged 35 to 55 with glioma.

The chain links TRBV2 to TRBJ2-7; 7 bases align to TRBD1. CDR3 length: 14 amino acids. V lost 1 base, J lost 4 bases, and 4 bases stayed unmatched. Germline V gene data show CDR1 as SNHLY and CDR2 as FYNNEI. As DNA, the CDR3 is TGTGCCAGCAGTGAAGAGACAGGGACGTACGAGCAGTACTTC. Encoded protein: CASSEETGTYEQYF.

The chain employs TRBV7-8 and TRBJ1-2; D perhaps matches TRBD1 (5 bases). Germline V gene data show CDR1 as SGHVS and CDR2 as FQNEAQ. V was trimmed by 1 base and J by 2 bases, leaving 8 bases between them. The CDR3 length is 14 residues. CDR3 nucleotides: TGTGCCAGCAGCTTAGAGAGGGGAAACTATGGCTACACCTTC. Its protein product is CASSLERGNYGYTF. Supplemented by reference TRBV7-8 and TRBJ1-2, the full variable domain reads GAGVSQSPRYKVAKRGQDVALRCDPISGHVSLFWYQQALGQGPEFLTYFQNEAQLDKSGLPSDRFFAERPEGSVSTLKIQRTQQEDSAVYLCASSLERGNYGYTFGSGTRLTVV.

The rearrangement links TRBV28 to TRBJ2-4; 7 bases are a match to TRBD2. This CDR3 has 17 amino acids. J lost 1 base, V lost 5 bases, and 11 bases had no gene match. From germline, CDR1 is MDHEN and CDR2 SYDVKM. CDR3 in amino acids: CASSPRSGRRAKNIQYF. The CDR3 DNA reads as TGTGCCAGCAGTCCCCGGTCCGGGAGGAGGGCCAAAAACATTCAGTACTTC.

The chain couples TRBV5-1 to TRBJ2-7; 9 bases match TRBD1. V shed 1 base, J shed 3 bases, and the junction held 14 bases outside the gene matches. The CDR3 runs to 18 residues. Germline CDR1 is SGHRS and CDR2 is YFSETQ. The CDR3 region is CASSLSWGTGKGSYEQYF. The CDR3, as DNA: TGCGCCAGCAGCTTGTCGTGGGGGACAGGGAAAGGGAGCTACGAGCAGTACTTC.

The V gene is TRBV18, the J gene TRBJ2-1; 12 bases align to TRBD2. The CDR3 spans 17 residues. The V gene end was trimmed by 4 bases and the J gene end by 8 bases; junction bases not matched to a gene: 12. Germline loops: CDR1 KGHSH, CDR2 LQKENI. The CDR3 DNA follows: TGTGCCAGCTCACTAGGACTAGCGGGATCTCTAGGGGATGAGCAGTTCTTC. It codes for CASSLGLAGSLGDEQFF.

The chain recombines TRBV27 with TRBJ2-3; no reliable D call. Germline values: CDR1 MNHEY, CDR2 SMNVEV (reference sequence). The CDR3 consists of 13 residues. Between the trimmed V and J ends, which lost 8 bases and 2 bases, there was a span of 11 bases. CDR3 residues: CASGLPHTDTQYF. The CDR3 DNA reads TGTGCCAGCGGGCTCCCACACACAGATACGCAGTATTTT.

The V call is TRBV5-1, the J call TRBJ2-7; 8 positions match TRBD1. This CDR3 contains 13 residues. V gave up 3 bases and J gave up 2 bases; unmatched junction bases: 1. The germline CDR1 and CDR2 sequences are SGHRS and YFSETQ. The CDR3 reads CASSSRGPYEQYF. DNA for the CDR3: TGCGCCAGCAGCTCCAGGGGGCCCTACGAGCAGTACTTC.

The CDR3 sequence: CASGFEQGGTDTQYF. CDR3 DNA: TGTGCTAGTGGTTTTGAACAGGGAGGGACAGATACGCAGTATTTT. This chain connects TRBV12-5 to TRBJ2-3; a possible D gene is TRBD2 (7 bases). Germline assignment: CDR1 LGHNT and CDR2 FRNRAP. The germline V and J ends were trimmed by 3 bases and 3 bases, with 13 bases remaining between them. This CDR3 has 15 residues.